The 13 T cell receptor beta chains listed next were all sequenced from one sample in a study of blood T cell repertoires in COVID-19. TCRdb keeps only in-frame clones here, not all; method: immunoSEQ multiplex PCR. The sample consists of approximately 150,000 clones, approximately 81% of them appearing once. The material sequenced was peripheral blood. All receptors come from a human donor with acute or convalescent COVID-19. The donor label of this sample is uncertain.

The chain recombines TRBV6-4 with TRBJ2-2; D remains ambiguous. The germline CDR1 and CDR2 sequences are MRHNA and SNTAGT. This CDR3 has 13 amino acids. V was shortened by 4 bases and J by 6 bases, with 9 bases between the two germline ends. The CDR3 loop reads CASSVGLPGELFF. DNA for the CDR3: TGTGCCAGCAGTGTCGGGTTACCCGGGGAGCTGTTTTTT.

This chain joins TRBV28 and TRBJ2-2; 9 nucleotides line up with TRBD2. V gave up 5 bases and J gave up 4 bases; unmatched junction bases: 14. CDR3 length: 18 residues. The germline V gene has CDR1 MDHEN and CDR2 SYDVKM. The CDR3 nucleotides are TGTGCCAGCAGTACCACCGCCGCGGGAGGGCGGGGCACCGGGGAGCTGTTTTTT. Encoded protein: CASSTTAAGGRGTGELFF.

The chain links TRBV27 to TRBJ1-5, with 7 bases lining up with TRBD1. This CDR3 spans 14 amino acids. The J segment lost 0 bases and the V segment lost 6 bases, leaving 2 bases of the junction unmatched. The germline gives CDR1 MNHEY, CDR2 SMNVEV (reference sequence). The CDR3 sequence: CASRTGNSNQPQHF. The DNA for the CDR3 is TGTGCCAGCAGGACAGGGAATAGCAATCAGCCCCAGCATTTT.

The chain joins TRBV4-1 to TRBJ1-4; D is undetermined. V was cut by 0 bases and J by 4 bases, with 15 bases left in between. The length of the CDR3 is 17 residues. The V gene's germline CDR1 is MGHRA and CDR2 YSYEKL. CDR3 sequence: CASSQDPTVVVNEKLFF. The CDR3 coding sequence is TGCGCCAGCAGCCAAGATCCCACGGTGGTGGTTAATGAAAAACTGTTTTTT.

The chain combines TRBV19 with TRBJ2-2; 7 positions match TRBD1. V lost 6 bases to trimming and J lost 2 bases; unmatched junction nucleotides: 6. CDR3 length: 15 amino acids. Germline V gene sequence: CDR1 LNHDA, CDR2 SQIVND (reference sequence). The CDR3 DNA is TGTGCCAGTAGACAAGACAGGGTAAACACCGGGGAGCTGTTTTTT. Its translation is CASRQDRVNTGELFF.

This clone was seen only once. The rearrangement links TRBV12-3 or TRBV12-4 to TRBJ1-5; no clear D gene. The V and J ends lost 3 bases and 7 bases respectively, with 7 bases between them. There are 12 residues in the CDR3. CDR3 bases: TGTGCCAGCAGTTTGGCTAGCCAGCCCCAGCATTTT. Protein sequence: CASSLASQPQHF.

The chain employs TRBV21-1 and TRBJ1-5. TRBV21-1 is a documented pseudogene. The CDR3 covers 14 residues. CDR3 sequence reads: CATSNGGVSQPQHF. The DNA for the CDR3 is TGTGCCACCTCAAACGGGGGGGTTAGTCAGCCCCAGCATTTT.

The chain employs TRBV24-1 and TRBJ2-3, with TRBD2 as a possible D gene (5 bases). The germline V and J ends were trimmed by 4 bases and 1 base, with 8 bases remaining between them. There are 14 residues in the CDR3. The germline V gene encodes CDR1 KGHDR and CDR2 SFDVKD. CDR3 loop: CATSELAGTDTQYF. The CDR3 DNA is TGTGCCACCAGTGAGCTAGCCGGCACAGATACGCAGTATTTT.

This clone was counted only a few times. V is TRBV11-2 and J is TRBJ1-1; 9 nucleotides line up with TRBD1. This CDR3 comprises 14 residues. CDR1 and CDR2 from the germline V gene are SGHAT and FQNNGV. Germline trimming cut 8 bases from V and 7 bases from J; bases unmatched to any gene: 11. Here the CDR3 DNA reads TGTGCCAGCGTCACTACAGGGGGCTCTGGTGAAGCTTTCTTT. Protein sequence: CASVTTGGSGEAFF. Full variable domain (outside the CDR3, taken from reference TRBV11-2 and TRBJ1-1): EAGVAQSPRYKIIEKRQSVAFWCNPISGHATLYWYQQILGQGPKLLIQFQNNGVVDDSQLPKDRFSAERLKGVDSTLKIQPAKLEDSAVYLCASVTTGGSGEAFFGQGTRLTVV.

CDR3 loop: CASGRDISTEAFF. DNA for the CDR3: TGTGCCAGCGGGAGGGACATTTCTACTGAAGCTTTCTTT. The chain joins TRBV6-5 to TRBJ1-1; TRBD1 is a possible D gene (6 bases). Germline V gives CDR1 MNHEY, CDR2 SVGAGI. Between the trimmed V and J ends, which lost 8 bases and 5 bases, there was a span of 15 bases. The CDR3 consists of 13 residues.

The chain carries TRBV6-5 and TRBJ1-1; 8 nucleotides align to TRBD1. Trimming took 11 bases from V and 4 from J; bases not matched to a gene: 15. The CDR3 length is 15 residues. Germline V gene data show CDR1 as MNHEY and CDR2 as SVGAGI. The CDR3 loop reads CAEPGTGFRGTEAFF. The CDR3 region has the DNA TGTGCCGAACCCGGGACAGGCTTTCGGGGCACTGAAGCTTTCTTT.

The chain uses TRBV7-9 and TRBJ1-1, with D unresolved. The CDR3 is made up of 16 amino acids. In germline, CDR1 is SEHNR, CDR2 FQNEAQ (reference sequence). V was cut by 5 bases and J by 6 bases, with 22 bases left in between. DNA of the CDR3: TGTGCCAGCAGCACGGCCGAGGGAACGGACTACGCTGAAGCTTTCTTT. The encoded protein is CASSTAEGTDYAEAFF. The full variable domain, with the rest looked up from reference TRBV7-9 and TRBJ1-1, is DTGVSQNPRHKITKRGQNVTFRCDPISEHNRLYWYRQTLGQGPEFLTYFQNEAQLEKSRLLSDRFSAERPKGSFSTLEIQRTEQGDSAMYLCASSTAEGTDYAEAFFGQGTRLTVV.

This clone is a singleton in its sample. The V call is TRBV30, the J call TRBJ1-2, with 7 bases identical to TRBD1. V shed 2 bases, J shed 8 bases, and the junction held 8 bases outside the gene matches. The germline V gene has CDR1 GTSNPN and CDR2 SVGIG (reference sequence). This CDR3 spans 13 amino acids. Written as DNA, the CDR3 is TGTGCCTGGAGTCCCGAGACAGGGATAGGCTACACCTTC. Residues: CAWSPETGIGYTF.